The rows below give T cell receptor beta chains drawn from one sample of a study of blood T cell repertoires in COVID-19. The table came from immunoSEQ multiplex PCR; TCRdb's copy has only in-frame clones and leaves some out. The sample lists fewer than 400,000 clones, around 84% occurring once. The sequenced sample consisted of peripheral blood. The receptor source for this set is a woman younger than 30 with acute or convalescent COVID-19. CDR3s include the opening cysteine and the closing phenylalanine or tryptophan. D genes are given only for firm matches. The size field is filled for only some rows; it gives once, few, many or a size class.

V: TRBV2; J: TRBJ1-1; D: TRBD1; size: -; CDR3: CASRVYRGGTEAFF; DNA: TGTGCCAGCAGAGTATACAGGGGTGGGACTGAAGCTTTCTTT
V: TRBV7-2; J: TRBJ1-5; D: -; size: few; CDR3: CASSPGDDRNQPQHF; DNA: TGTGCCAGCAGCCCAGGGGACGATAGGAATCAGCCCCAGCATTTT
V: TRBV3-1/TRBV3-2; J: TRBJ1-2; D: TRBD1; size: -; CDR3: CASSQTGGAGYTF; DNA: TGTGCCAGCAGCCAAACAGGGGGAGCTGGCTACACCTTC
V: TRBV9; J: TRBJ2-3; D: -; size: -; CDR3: CASSTRGTATDTQYF; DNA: TGTGCCAGCAGCACGAGGGGGACCGCTACAGATACGCAGTATTTT
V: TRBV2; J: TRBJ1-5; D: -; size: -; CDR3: CASSEAGGANQPQHF; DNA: TGTGCCAGCAGTGAAGCAGGGGGGGCTAATCAGCCCCAGCATTTT
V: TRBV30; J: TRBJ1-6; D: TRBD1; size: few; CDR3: CAWSPGQGNNSPLHF; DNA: TGTGCCTGGAGCCCAGGACAGGGGAATAATTCACCCCTCCACTTT
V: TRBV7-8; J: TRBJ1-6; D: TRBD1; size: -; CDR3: CASSLEIQGVFYNSPLHF; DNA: TGTGCCAGCAGCTTAGAGATACAGGGGGTTTTCTATAATTCACCCCTCCACTTT
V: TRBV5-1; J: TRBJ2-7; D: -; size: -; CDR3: CASSLDGGAYEQYF; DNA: TGCGCCAGCAGCTTGGATGGAGGGGCCTACGAGCAGTACTTC
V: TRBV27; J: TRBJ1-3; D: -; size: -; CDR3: CASSLSGSSGNTIYF; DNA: TGTGCCAGCAGTTTATCCGGGTCCTCTGGAAACACCATATATTTT
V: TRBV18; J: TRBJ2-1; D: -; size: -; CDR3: CASSPPAGNNEQFF; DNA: TGTGCCAGCTCACCACCCGCGGGAAACAATGAGCAGTTCTTC
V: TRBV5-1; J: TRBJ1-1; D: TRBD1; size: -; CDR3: CASRRTGQSPEAFF; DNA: TGCGCCAGCAGGAGGACAGGACAGTCGCCTGAAGCTTTCTTT
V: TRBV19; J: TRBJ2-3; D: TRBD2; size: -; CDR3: CASSIPGGADTQYF; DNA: TGTGCCAGTAGTATACCGGGAGGGGCGGATACGCAGTATTTT
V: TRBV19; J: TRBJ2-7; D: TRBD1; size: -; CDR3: CASSIVGTGYREQYF; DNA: TGTGCCAGTAGTATAGTCGGGACAGGGTATCGCGAGCAGTACTTC
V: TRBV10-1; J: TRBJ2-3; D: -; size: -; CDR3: CASSESGQPSTDTQYF; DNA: TGCGCCAGCAGTGAGTCAGGACAGCCTAGCACAGATACGCAGTATTTT
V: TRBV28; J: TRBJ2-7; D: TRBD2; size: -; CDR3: CASSSLAGTSSIWYF; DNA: TGTGCCAGCAGTTCCCTTGCCGGGACTAGCTCGATCTGGTACTTC
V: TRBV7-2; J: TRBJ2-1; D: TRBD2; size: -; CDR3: CASSLAAVAGYNEQFF; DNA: TGTGCCAGCAGCTTAGCGGCAGTAGCGGGTTACAATGAGCAGTTCTTC
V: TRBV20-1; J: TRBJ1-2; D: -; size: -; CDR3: CSSSNYGYTF; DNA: TGCAGTAGCTCTAACTATGGCTACACCTTC
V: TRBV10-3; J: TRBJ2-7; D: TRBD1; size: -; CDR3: CAISEPGQGSSYEQYF; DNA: TGTGCCATCAGTGAGCCAGGACAGGGGTCCTCCTACGAGCAGTACTTC
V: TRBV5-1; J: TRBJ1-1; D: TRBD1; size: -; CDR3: CASSLAGQDGTEAFF; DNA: TGCGCCAGCAGCTTGGCCGGACAGGATGGCACTGAAGCTTTCTTT
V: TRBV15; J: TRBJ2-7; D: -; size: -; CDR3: CATSPGGTSSYEQYF; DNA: TGTGCCACCAGCCCCGGTGGGACAAGTTCCTACGAGCAGTACTTC
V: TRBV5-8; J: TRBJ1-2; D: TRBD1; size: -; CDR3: CASSFRTGLFGGYTF; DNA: TGTGCCAGCAGCTTCCGGACAGGGCTGTTTGGTGGCTACACCTTC
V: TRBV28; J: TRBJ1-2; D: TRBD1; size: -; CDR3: CASSPTGQDGYTF; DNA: TGTGCCAGCAGCCCGACAGGGCAGGATGGCTACACCTTC
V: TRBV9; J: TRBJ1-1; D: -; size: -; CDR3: CASSKEVNTEAFF; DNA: TGTGCCAGCAGTAAGGAGGTGAACACTGAAGCTTTCTTT
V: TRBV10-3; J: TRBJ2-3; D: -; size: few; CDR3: CAITELGQSTDTQYF; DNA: TGTGCCATCACAGAACTGGGGCAGAGCACAGATACGCAGTATTTT
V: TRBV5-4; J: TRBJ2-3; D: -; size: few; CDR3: CASSLAQRDTQYF; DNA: TGTGCCAGCAGCTTGGCCCAGCGGGATACGCAGTATTTT
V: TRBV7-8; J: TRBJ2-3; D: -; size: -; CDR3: CASSLGVLAPDTQYF; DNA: TGTGCCAGCAGCTTAGGGGTACTAGCCCCAGATACGCAGTATTTT
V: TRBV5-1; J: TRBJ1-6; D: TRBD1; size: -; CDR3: CASSTRQGNSPLHF; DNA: TGCGCCAGCAGCACCAGACAGGGCAATTCACCCCTCCACTTT
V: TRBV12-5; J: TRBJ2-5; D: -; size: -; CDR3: CASGSRDWETQYF; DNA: TGTGCTAGTGGTTCCCGGGACTGGGAGACCCAGTACTTC
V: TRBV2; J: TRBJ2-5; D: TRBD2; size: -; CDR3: CAKSSGTIWVDQETQYF; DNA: TGTGCCAAAAGCTCCGGGACTATTTGGGTCGACCAAGAGACCCAGTACTTC
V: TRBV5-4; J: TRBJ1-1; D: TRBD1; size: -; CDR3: CASSEDRRLLFGTEAFF; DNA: TGTGCCAGCAGCGAGGACAGGCGTCTTTTATTCGGCACTGAAGCTTTCTTT
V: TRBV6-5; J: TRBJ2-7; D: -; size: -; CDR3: CASSYSITGTYEQYF; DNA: TGTGCCAGCAGTTACTCGATTACGGGGACCTACGAGCAGTACTTC
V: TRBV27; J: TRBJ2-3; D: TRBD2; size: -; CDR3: CASTRLGGEEDTQYF; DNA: TGTGCCAGCACGCGCCTCGGGGGGGAAGAAGATACGCAGTATTTT
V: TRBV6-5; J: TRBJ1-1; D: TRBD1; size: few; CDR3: CASSYNPSGGSTEAFF; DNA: TGTGCCAGCAGTTACAATCCCTCAGGGGGGAGCACTGAAGCTTTCTTT
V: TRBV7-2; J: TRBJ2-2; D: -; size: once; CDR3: CASRPGLLTGELFF; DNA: TGTGCCAGCAGGCCGGGACTCCTCACCGGGGAGCTGTTTTTT
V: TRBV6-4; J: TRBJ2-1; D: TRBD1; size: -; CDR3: CASSGDREGNEQFF; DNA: TGTGCCAGCAGTGGGGACAGGGAGGGCAATGAGCAGTTCTTC
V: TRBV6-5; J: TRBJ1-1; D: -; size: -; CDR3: CAIRREGNTEAFF; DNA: TGTGCCATTCGGAGGGAGGGGAACACTGAAGCTTTCTTT
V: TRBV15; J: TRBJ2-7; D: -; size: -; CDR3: CATSRAESGNSYEQYF; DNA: TGTGCCACCAGCAGAGCCGAATCAGGAAACTCCTACGAGCAGTACTTC
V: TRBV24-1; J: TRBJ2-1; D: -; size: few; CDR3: CATSDSSYNEQFF; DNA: TGTGCCACCAGTGATTCCTCGTACAATGAGCAGTTCTTC
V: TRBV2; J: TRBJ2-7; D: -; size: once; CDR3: CASSAGTSLYEQYF; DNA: TGTGCCAGCAGTGCCGGGACATCCCTCTACGAGCAGTACTTC
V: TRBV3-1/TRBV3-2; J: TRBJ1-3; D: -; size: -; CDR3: CASSPSGQRIDGNTIYF; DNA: TGTGCCAGCAGCCCTTCCGGACAGAGGATTGACGGAAACACCATATATTTT
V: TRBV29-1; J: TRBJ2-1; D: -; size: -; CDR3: CSVGSEDSYNEQFF; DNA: TGCAGCGTTGGCTCCGAGGATAGCTACAATGAGCAGTTCTTC
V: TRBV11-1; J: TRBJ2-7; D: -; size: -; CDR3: CASSLASSYEQYF; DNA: TGTGCCAGCAGCTTAGCCAGCTCCTACGAGCAGTACTTC
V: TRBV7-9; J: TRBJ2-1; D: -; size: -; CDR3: CASSLETAAYNEQFF; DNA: TGTGCCAGCAGCTTAGAGACAGCCGCCTACAATGAGCAGTTCTTC
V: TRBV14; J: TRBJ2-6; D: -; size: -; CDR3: CASSQGAGANVLTF; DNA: TGTGCCAGCAGCCAAGGAGCGGGGGCCAACGTCCTGACTTTC
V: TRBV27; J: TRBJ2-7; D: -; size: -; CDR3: CASRPAGGRYEQYF; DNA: TGTGCCAGCAGACCGGCGGGCGGTAGGTACGAGCAGTACTTC
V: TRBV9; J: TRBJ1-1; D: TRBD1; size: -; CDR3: CASTRQGLNTEAFF; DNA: TGTGCCAGCACTAGACAGGGACTGAACACTGAAGCTTTCTTT
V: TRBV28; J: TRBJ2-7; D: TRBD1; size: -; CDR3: CASSLKGAWTYEQYF; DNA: TGTGCCAGCAGTTTAAAGGGGGCATGGACCTACGAGCAGTACTTC
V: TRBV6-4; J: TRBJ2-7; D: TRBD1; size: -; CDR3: CASSDRTGGVYEQYF; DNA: TGTGCCAGCAGTGATAGGACAGGGGGCGTCTACGAGCAGTACTTC
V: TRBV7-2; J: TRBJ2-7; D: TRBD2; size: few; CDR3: CASSLGRGAYEQYF; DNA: TGTGCCAGCAGCTTGGGGCGGGGGGCCTACGAGCAGTACTTC
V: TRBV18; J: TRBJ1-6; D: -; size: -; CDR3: CASSPASVSSYNSPLHF; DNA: TGTGCCAGCTCACCGGCTAGCGTTAGCTCCTATAATTCACCCCTCCACTTT
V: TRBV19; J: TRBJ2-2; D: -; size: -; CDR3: CASSKATGELFF; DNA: TGTGCCAGTAGCAAAGCCACCGGGGAGCTGTTTTTT
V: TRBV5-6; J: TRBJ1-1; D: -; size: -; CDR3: CASLRRGGTEAFF; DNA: TGTGCCAGCCTAAGGCGAGGGGGAACTGAAGCTTTCTTT
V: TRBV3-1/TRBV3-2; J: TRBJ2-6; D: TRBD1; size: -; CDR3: CASSQTQGVSGANVLTF; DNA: TGTGCCAGCAGCCAAACCCAGGGGGTTTCTGGGGCCAACGTCCTGACTTTC
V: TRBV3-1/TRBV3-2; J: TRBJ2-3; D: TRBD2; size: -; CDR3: CASSPSPGGGRTDTQYF; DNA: TGTGCCAGCAGCCCCAGCCCGGGCGGGGGGCGTACAGATACGCAGTATTTT
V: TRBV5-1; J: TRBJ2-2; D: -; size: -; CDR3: CASSFQGSTGELFF; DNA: TGCGCCAGCAGCTTTCAGGGTAGCACCGGGGAGCTGTTTTTT
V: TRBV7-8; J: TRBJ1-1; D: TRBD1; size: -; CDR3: CASSHWGQGNTEAFF; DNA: TGTGCCAGCAGCCACTGGGGACAGGGGAACACTGAAGCTTTCTTT
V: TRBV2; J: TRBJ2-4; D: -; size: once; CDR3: CASSEGLAKNIQYF; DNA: TGTGCCAGCAGTGAGGGACTAGCCAAAAACATTCAGTACTTC
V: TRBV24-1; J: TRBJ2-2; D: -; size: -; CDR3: CATSDLRTGELFF; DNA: TGTGCCACCAGTGATTTGCGGACCGGGGAGCTGTTTTTT
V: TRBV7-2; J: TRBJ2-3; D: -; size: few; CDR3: CASSLYRDTATQYF; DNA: TGTGCCAGCAGCTTATACCGGGACACGGCTACGCAGTATTTT
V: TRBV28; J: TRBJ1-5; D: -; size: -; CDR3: CASTAGAARSNQPQHF; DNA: TGTGCCAGCACTGCAGGGGCCGCCCGTAGCAATCAGCCCCAGCATTTT